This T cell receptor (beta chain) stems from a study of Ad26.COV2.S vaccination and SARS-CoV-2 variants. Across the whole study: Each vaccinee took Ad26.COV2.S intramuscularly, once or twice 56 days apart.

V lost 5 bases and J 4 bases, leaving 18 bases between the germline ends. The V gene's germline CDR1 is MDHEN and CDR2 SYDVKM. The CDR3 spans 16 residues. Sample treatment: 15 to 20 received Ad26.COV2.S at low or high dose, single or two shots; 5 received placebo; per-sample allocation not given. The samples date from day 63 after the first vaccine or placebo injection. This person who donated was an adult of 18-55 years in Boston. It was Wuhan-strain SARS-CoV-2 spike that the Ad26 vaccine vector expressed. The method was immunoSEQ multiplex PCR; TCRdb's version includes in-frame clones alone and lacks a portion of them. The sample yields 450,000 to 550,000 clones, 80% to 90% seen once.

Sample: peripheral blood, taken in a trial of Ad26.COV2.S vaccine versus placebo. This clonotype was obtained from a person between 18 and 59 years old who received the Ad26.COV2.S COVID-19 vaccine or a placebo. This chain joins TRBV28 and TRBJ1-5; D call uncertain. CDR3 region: CASSKGRSVGNQPQHF. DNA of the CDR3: TGTGCCAGCAGTAAAGGGAGAAGCGTCGGGAATCAGCCCCAGCATTTT.